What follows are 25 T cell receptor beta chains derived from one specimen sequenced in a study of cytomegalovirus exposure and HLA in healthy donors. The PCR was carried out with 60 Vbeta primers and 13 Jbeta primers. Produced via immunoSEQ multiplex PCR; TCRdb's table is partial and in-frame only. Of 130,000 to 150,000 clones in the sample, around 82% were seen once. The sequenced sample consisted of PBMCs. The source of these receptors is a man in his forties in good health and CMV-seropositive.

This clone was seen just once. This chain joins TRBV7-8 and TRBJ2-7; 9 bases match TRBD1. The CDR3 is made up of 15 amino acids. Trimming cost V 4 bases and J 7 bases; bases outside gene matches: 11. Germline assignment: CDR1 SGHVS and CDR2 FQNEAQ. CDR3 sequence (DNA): TGTGCCAGCAGCTCAGGACAGGGGACTGCCTCGGAGCAGTACTTC. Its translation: CASSSGQGTASEQYF.

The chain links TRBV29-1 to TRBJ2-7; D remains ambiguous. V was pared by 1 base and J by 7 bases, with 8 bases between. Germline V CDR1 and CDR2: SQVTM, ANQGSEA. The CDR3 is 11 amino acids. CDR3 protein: CSVEVPEEQYF. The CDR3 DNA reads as TGCAGCGTTGAAGTTCCGGAGGAGCAGTACTTC.

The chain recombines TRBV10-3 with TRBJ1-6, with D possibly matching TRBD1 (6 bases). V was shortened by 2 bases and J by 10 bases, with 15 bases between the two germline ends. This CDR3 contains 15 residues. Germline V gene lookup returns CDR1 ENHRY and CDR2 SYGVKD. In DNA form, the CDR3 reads TGTGCCATCAGTGAGAAACAGGGAATAGAATCACCCCTCCACTTT. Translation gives CAISEKQGIESPLHF.

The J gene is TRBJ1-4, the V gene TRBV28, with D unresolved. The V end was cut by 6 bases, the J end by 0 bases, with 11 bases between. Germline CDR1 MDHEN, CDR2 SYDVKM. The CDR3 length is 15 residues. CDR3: CASSRPGATNEKLFF. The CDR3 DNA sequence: TGTGCCAGCAGCCGTCCAGGTGCAACTAATGAAAAACTGTTTTTT.

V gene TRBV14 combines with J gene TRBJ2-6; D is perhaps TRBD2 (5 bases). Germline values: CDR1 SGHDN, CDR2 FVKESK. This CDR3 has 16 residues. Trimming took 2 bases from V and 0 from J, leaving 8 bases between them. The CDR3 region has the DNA TGTGCCAGCAGCCAACCCGGGAACTCTGGGGCCAACGTCCTGACTTTC. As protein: CASSQPGNSGANVLTF.

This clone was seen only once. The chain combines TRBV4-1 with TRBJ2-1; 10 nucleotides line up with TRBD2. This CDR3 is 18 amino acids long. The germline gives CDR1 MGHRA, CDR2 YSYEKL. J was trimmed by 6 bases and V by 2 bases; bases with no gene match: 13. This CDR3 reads CASSQRLSSGSSGNEQFF. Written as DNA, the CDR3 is TGCGCCAGCAGCCAAAGGTTGTCTAGCGGGAGTAGCGGCAATGAGCAGTTCTTC.

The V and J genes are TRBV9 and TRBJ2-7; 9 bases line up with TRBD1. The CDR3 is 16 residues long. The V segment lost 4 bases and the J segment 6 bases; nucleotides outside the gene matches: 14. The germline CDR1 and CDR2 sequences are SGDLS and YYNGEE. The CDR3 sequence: CASSSHRGQNRGEQYF. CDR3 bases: TGTGCCAGCAGCTCCCACAGGGGGCAAAATAGAGGCGAGCAGTACTTC.

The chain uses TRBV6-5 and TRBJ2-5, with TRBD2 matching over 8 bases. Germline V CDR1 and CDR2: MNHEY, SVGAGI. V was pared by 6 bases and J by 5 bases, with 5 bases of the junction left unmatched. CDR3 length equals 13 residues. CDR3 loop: CASRAGASETQYF. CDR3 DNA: TGTGCCAGCAGAGCGGGGGCGTCGGAGACCCAGTACTTC.

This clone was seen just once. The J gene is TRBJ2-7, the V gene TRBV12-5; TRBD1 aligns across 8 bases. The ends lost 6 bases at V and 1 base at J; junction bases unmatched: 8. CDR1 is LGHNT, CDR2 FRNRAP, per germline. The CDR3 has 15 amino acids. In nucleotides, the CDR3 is TGTGCTAGTGGCGCCGGGACAGGCCTTTCCTACGAGCAGTACTTC. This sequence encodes CASGAGTGLSYEQYF.

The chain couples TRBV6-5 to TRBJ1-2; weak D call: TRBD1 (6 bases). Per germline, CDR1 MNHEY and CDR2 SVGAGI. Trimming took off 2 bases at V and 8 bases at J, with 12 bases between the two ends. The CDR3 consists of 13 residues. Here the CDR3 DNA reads TGTGCCAGCAGTTACGGACAGTCCGAGGGCTACACCTTC. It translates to CASSYGQSEGYTF.

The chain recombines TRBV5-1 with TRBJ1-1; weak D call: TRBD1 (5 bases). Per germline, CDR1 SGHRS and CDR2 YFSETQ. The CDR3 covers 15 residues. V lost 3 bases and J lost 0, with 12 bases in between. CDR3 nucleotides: TGCGCCAGCAGCTCGGAGGGGACCGTGAACACTGAAGCTTTCTTT. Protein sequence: CASSSEGTVNTEAFF.

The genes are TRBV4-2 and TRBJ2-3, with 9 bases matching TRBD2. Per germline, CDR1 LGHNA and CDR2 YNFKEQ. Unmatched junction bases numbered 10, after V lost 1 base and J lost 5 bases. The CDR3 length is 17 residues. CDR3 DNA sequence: TGTGCCAGCAGCCAAGTATTAGGCGGGGGGGCCGGAGATACGCAGTATTTT. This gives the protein CASSQVLGGGAGDTQYF.

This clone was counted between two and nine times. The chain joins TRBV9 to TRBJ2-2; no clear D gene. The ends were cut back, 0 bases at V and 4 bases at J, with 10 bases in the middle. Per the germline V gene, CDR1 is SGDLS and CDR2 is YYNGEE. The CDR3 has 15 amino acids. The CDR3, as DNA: TGTGCCAGCAGCGTAGTATCACAGAGCACCGGGGAGCTGTTTTTT. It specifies CASSVVSQSTGELFF.

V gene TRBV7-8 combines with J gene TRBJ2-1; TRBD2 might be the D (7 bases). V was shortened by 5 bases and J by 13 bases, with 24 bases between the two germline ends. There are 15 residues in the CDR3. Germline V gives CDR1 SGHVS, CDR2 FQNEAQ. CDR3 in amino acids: CASSLERGRALLQFF. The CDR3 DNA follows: TGTGCCAGCAGCCTCGAAAGGGGGAGGGCCCTATTACAGTTCTTC.

CDR3 sequence reads: CASSDTDRGTEAFF. CDR3 in DNA: TGTGCCAGCAGTGACACCGACAGGGGTACTGAAGCTTTCTTT. The J gene is TRBJ1-1, the V gene TRBV6-4, with 8 bases aligning to TRBD1. This CDR3 comprises 14 residues. Losses at the gene ends were 2 bases for V and 5 bases for J; bases not matched to a gene: 4. The germline V gene encodes CDR1 MRHNA and CDR2 SNTAGT.

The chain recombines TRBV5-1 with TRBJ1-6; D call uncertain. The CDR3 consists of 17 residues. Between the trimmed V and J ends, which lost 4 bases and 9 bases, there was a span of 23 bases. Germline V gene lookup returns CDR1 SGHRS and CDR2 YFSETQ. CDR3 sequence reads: CASSPTAGLLGSSPLHF. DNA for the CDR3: TGCGCCAGCAGCCCAACAGCCGGACTCCTAGGGAGTTCACCCCTCCACTTT.

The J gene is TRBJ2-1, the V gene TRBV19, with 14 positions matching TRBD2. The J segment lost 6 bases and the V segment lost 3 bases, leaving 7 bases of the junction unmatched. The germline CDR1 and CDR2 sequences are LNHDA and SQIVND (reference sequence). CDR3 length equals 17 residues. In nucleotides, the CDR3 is TGTGCCAGTAGTATCGAACCGACTAGCGGGGGGGCCAATGAGCAGTTCTTC. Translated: CASSIEPTSGGANEQFF.

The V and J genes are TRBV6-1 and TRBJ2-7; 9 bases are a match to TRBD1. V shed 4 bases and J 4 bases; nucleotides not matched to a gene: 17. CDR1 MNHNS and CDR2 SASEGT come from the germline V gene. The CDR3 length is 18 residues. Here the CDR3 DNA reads TGTGCCAGCAGTGCTTATCTCCTCCGGGACAGGGAGTCTTACGAGCAGTACTTC. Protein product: CASSAYLLRDRESYEQYF.

The chain's CDR3 is CASSRTGDTYEQYF. The CDR3 DNA sequence: TGTGCCAGCAGTAGAACCGGGGATACCTACGAGCAGTACTTC. This chain joins TRBV6-1 and TRBJ2-7; D is perhaps TRBD2 (5 bases). This CDR3 contains 14 residues. The V end lost 5 bases, the J end lost 2 bases, and 13 bases lay between the germline ends. Germline V gives CDR1 MNHNS, CDR2 SASEGT.

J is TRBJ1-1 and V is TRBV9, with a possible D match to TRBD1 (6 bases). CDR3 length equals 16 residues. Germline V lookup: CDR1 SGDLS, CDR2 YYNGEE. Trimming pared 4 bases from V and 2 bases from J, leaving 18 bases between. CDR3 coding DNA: TGTGCCAGCAGCCTACCGAGCACAGGGATCAACACTGAAGCTTTCTTT. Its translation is CASSLPSTGINTEAFF.

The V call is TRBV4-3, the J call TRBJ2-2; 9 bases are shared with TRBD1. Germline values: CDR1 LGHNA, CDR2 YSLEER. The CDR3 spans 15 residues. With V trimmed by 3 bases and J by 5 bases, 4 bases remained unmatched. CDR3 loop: CASSQDRGQTGELFF. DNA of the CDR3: TGCGCCAGCAGCCAGGACAGGGGACAAACCGGGGAGCTGTTTTTT.

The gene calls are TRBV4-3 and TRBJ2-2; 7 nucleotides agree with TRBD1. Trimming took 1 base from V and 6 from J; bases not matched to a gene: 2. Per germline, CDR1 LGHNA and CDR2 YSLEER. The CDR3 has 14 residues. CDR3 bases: TGCGCCAGCAGCCAAGGCAGGGGGTCCGGGGAGCTGTTTTTT. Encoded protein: CASSQGRGSGELFF.

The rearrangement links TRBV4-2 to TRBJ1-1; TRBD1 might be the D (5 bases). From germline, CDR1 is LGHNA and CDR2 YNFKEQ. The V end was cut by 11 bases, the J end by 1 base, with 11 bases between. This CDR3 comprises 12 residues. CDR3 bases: TGTGCCGGAAAAGGGGAGAACACTGAAGCTTTCTTT. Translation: CAGKGENTEAFF.

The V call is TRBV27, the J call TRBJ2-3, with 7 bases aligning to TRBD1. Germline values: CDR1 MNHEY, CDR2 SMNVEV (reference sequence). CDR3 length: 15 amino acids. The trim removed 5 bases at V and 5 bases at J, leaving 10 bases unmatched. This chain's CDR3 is CASSSFQGEIDTQYF. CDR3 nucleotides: TGTGCCAGCAGTAGTTTTCAGGGGGAGATAGATACGCAGTATTTT.

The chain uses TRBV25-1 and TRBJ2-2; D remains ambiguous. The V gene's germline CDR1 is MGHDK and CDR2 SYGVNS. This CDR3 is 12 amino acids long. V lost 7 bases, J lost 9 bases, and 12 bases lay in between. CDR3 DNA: TGTGCCAGCATGGCAAGTCACAGGGAGCTGTTTTTT. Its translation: CASMASHRELFF. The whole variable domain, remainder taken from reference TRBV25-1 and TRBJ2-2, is EADIYQTPRYLVIGTGKKITLECSQTMGHDKMYWYQQDPGMELHLIHYSYGVNSTEKGDLSSESTVSRIRTEHFPLTLESARPSHTSQYLCASMASHRELFFGEGSRLTVL.